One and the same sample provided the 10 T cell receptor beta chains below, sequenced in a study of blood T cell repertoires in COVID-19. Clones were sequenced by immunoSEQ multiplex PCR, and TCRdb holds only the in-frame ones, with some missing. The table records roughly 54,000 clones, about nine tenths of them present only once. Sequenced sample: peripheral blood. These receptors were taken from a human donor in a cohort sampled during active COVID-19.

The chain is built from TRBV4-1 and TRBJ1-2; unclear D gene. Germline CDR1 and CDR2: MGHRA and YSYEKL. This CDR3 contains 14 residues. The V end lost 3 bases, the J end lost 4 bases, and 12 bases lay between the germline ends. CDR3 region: CASSHVGEIYGYTF. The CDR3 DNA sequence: TGCGCCAGCAGCCACGTCGGTGAGATCTATGGCTACACCTTC.

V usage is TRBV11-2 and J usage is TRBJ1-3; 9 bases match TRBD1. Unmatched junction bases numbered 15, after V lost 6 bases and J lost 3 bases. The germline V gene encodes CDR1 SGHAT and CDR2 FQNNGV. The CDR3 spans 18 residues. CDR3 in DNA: TGTGCCAGCAGTTTTGTCGCCGGGACAGGGATCGGTGGAAACACCATATATTTT. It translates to CASSFVAGTGIGGNTIYF.

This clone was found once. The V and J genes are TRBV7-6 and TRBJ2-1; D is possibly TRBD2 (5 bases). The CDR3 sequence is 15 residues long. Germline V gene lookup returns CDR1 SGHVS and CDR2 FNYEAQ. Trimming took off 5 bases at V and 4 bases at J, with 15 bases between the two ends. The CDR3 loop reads CASSLVASGYNEQFF. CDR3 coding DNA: TGTGCCAGCAGCCTCGTGGCGTCGGGATACAATGAGCAGTTCTTC. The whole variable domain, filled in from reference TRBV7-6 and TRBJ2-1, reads GAGVSQSPRYKVTKRGQDVALRCDPISGHVSLYWYRQALGQGPEFLTYFNYEAQQDKSGLPNDRFSAERPEGSISTLTIQRTEQRDSAMYRCASSLVASGYNEQFFGPGTRLTVL.

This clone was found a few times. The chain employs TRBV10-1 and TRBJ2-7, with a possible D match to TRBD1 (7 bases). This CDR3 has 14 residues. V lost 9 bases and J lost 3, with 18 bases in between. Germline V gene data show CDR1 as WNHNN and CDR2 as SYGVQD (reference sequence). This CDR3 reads CASHYRQGGYEQYF. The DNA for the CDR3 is TGCGCCAGTCACTACCGACAGGGAGGCTACGAGCAGTACTTC.

CDR3 amino acids: CASSEEKGLASHEQYF. DNA of the CDR3: TGTGCCAGCAGTGAAGAGAAAGGGCTAGCATCACACGAGCAGTACTTC. The chain joins TRBV6-1 to TRBJ2-7; TRBD2 is a possible D gene (5 bases). The germline V and J ends were trimmed by 1 base and 5 bases, with 18 bases remaining between them. CDR1 and CDR2 (germline): MNHNS, SASEGT. This CDR3 comprises 16 residues.

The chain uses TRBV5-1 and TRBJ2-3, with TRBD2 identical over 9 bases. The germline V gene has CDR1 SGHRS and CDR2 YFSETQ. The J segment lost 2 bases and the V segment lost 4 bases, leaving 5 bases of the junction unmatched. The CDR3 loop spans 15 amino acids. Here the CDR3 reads CASSGAGGPTDTQYF. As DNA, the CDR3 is TGCGCCAGCAGCGGGGCGGGAGGGCCCACAGATACGCAGTATTTT.

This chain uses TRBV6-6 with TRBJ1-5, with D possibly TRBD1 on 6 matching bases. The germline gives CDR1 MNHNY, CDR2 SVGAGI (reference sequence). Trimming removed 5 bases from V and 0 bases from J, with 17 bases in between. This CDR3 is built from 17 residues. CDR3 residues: CASSQKSQGDSNQPQHF. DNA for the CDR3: TGTGCCAGCAGTCAAAAATCACAGGGAGATAGCAATCAGCCCCAGCATTTT.

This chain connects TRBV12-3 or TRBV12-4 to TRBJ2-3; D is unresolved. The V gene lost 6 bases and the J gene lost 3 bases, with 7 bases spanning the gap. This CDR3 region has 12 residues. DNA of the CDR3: TGTGCCAGCAGCACCGGGACAGATACGCAGTATTTT. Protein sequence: CASSTGTDTQYF.

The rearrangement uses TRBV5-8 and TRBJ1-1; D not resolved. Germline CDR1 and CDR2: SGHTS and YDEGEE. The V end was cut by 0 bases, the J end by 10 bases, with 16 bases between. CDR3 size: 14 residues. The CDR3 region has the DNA TGTGCCAGCAGCTTGGCCGGTGAGGGAGTGCGAGCTTTCTTT. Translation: CASSLAGEGVRAFF. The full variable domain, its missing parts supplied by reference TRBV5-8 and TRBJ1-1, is EAGVTQSPTHLIKTRGQQATLRCSPISGHTSVYWYQQALGLGLQFLLWYDEGEERNRGNFPPRFSGRQFPNYSSELNVNALELEDSALYLCASSLAGEGVRAFFGQGTRLTVV.

CDR3 amino acids: CASSLSTGWDTEAFF. CDR3 coding DNA: TGTGCCAGCAGCCTTTCGACAGGGTGGGATACTGAAGCTTTCTTT. V usage is TRBV5-4 and J usage is TRBJ1-1; TRBD1 agrees at 7 bases. Unmatched junction bases numbered 11, after V lost 4 bases and J lost 5 bases. This CDR3 is 15 amino acids long. Germline V lookup: CDR1 SGHNT, CDR2 YYREEE (reference sequence).